The clone carrying this TCR beta chain was observed many times. No antigen is known for it. The read gets to within 3 residues of the CDR3 end, and the germline J gene fills in the rest. The record originates from a study of T cell clonality in common variable immunodeficiency. Study conclusions and caveats: Shared TCRbeta clones were fewer between CVID subjects than controls. CVID subjects showed higher TCRbeta clonality than healthy controls. T cell subpopulation sequencing would be needed to explain CVID clonality.

Germline V gives CDR1 LGHNT, CDR2 FRNRAP. This CDR3 is 17 amino acids long. The V end lost 1 base, the J end lost 2 bases, and 16 bases lay between the germline ends. Some clones are missing from TCRdb's copy, which holds only in-frame ones; the method was immunoSEQ multiplex PCR. Singletons are absent from the sample, which has some 60,000 clones. The sample taken for sequencing was peripheral blood mononuclear cells. The TCR was taken from a person between 18 and 75 years old in good health. The chain joins TRBV12-5 to TRBJ2-3; D is ambiguous. The sequenced part of the CDR3 DNA is TGTGCTAGTGGTTTGGCCTGGTACACGACTCCCACAGATACG. This translates into CASGLAWYTTPTDT. The whole CDR3 protein is CASGLAWYTTPTDTQYF.